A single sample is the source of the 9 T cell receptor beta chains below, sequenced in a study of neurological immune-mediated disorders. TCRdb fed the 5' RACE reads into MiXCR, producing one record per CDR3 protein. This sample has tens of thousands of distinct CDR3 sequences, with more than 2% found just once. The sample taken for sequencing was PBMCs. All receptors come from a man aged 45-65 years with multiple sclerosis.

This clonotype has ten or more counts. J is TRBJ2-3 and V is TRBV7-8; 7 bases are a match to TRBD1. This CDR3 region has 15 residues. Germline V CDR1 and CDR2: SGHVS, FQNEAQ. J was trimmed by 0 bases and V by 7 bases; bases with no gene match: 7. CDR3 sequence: CASKTGRGSTDTQYF. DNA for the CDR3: TGTGCCAGCAAAACCGGCAGGGGGAGCACAGATACGCAGTATTTT.

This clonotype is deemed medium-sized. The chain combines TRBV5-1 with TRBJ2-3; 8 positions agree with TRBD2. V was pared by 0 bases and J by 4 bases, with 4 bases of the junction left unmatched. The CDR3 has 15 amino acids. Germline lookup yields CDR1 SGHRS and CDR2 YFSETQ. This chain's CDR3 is CASSLDAGGADTQYF. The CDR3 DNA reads TGCGCCAGCAGCTTGGACGCGGGGGGCGCAGATACGCAGTATTTT.

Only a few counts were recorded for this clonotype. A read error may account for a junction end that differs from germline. The CDR3 region is CASSDPGRSGAKVLTF. The CDR3 nucleotides read TGTGCCAGCAGTGATCCGGGTCGCTCTGGGGCCAAAGTCCTGACTTTC. V gene TRBV2 combines with J gene TRBJ2-6; TRBD1 might be the D (5 bases). CDR3 length equals 16 residues. Germline CDR1 is SNHLY and CDR2 is FYNNEI.

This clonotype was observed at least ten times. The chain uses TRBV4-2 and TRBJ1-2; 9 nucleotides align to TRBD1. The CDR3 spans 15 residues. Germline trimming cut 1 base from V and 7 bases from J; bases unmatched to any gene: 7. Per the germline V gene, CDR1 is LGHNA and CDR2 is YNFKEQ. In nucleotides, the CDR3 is TGTGCCAGCAGCCAAGCTTCCGACAGGGGGGGTGGCTACACCTTC. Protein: CASSQASDRGGGYTF.

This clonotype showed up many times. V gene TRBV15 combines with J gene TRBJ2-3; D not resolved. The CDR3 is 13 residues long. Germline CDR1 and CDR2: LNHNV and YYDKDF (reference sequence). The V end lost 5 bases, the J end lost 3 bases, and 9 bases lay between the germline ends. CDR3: CATSAARTDTQYF. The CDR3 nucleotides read TGTGCCACCAGCGCTGCTAGAACAGATACGCAGTATTTT.

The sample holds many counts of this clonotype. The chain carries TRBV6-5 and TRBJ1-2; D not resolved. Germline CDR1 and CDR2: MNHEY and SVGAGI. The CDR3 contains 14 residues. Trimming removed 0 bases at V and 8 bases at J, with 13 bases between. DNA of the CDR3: TGTGCCAGCAGTTACTCAGGGCCCCCAGAAGGCTACACCTTC. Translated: CASSYSGPPEGYTF.

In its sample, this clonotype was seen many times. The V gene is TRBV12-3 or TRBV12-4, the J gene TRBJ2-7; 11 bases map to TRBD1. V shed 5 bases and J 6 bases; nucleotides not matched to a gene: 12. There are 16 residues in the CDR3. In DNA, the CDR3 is TGTGCCAGCAGTCTAGACGGGGGACAGGGGGTGCTCGAGCAGTACTTC. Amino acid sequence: CASSLDGGQGVLEQYF.

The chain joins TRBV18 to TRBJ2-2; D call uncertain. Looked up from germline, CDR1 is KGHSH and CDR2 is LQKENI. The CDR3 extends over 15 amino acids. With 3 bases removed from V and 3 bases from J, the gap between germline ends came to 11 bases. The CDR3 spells CASSPMPGDTGELFF. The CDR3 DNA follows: TGTGCCAGCTCACCGATGCCAGGCGACACCGGGGAGCTGTTTTTT.

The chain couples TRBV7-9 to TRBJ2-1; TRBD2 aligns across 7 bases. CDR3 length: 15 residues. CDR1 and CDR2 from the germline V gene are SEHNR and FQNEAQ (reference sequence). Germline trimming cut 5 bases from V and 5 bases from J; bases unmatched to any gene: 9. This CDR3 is CASSARTRPHNEQFF. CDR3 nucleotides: TGTGCCAGCAGCGCCCGGACTAGACCACACAATGAGCAGTTCTTC.